Described below is a single T cell receptor beta chain sequence and its context. This specimen comes from a study of OX40 agonist ivuxolimab in advanced cancers. Whole-study context: Patients in dose escalation had liver, melanoma, kidney or head and neck cancers.

Libraries were prepared by immunoSEQ multiplex PCR; TCRdb keeps only in-frame clonotypes and omits some of them. There are approximately 58,000 clones in the sample; about four fifths occur only once, and roughly 4.4% lies in the top ten. The sample here was CD4+ or CD8+ T cells sorted from blood, taken in a trial of the OX40 agonist ivuxolimab. This sequence originates from an adult with an advanced solid tumor such as melanoma, head and neck, liver or kidney cancer.

In DNA form, the CDR3 reads TGTGCCAGCTCACCACTAGGTGGTGGCGAGCAGTACTTC. This codes for CASSPLGGGEQYF. The chain couples TRBV18 to TRBJ2-7; unclear D gene. CDR3 size: 13 residues. The germline V gene has CDR1 KGHSH and CDR2 LQKENI. The V gene lost 1 base and the J gene lost 6 bases, with 10 bases spanning the gap.